The rows below give T cell receptor beta chains drawn from one sample of a study of blood T cells in healthy people across ages. From the 5' RACE reads, TCRdb called clonotypes with MiXCR, one entry per CDR3 protein. The sample lists fewer than 950,000 distinct CDR3 sequences, 35% to 40% occurring once. The sample taken for sequencing was blood. The receptors were gathered from a man younger than 30 in good health. The CDR3 runs from the conserved cysteine through the conserved F or W. The D gene is left open where the match is weak. Expanded clones are given a class, and other clones once, few, many or no size at all.

v_call	clone_size	j_call	d_call	cdr3_nt	cdr3_aa
TRBV7-2	.	TRBJ1-5	.	TGTGCCAGCAGCTTAGTTGGGGGGCGGGTGAGCAATCAGCCCCAGCATTTT	CASSLVGGRVSNQPQHF
TRBV12-3/TRBV12-4	.	TRBJ1-2	TRBD1	TGTGCCAGCAGTTTAGATACCGGGACAGGGGGCGGCTACACCTTC	CASSLDTGTGGGYTF
TRBV13	.	TRBJ2-1	.	TGTGCCAGCAGCTTAGTGGCGGAGGCGGAGCAGTTCTTC	CASSLVAEAEQFF
TRBV18	.	TRBJ1-1	TRBD1	TGTGCCACCCAGGGGGTAACGAACACTGAAGCTTTCTTT	CATQGVTNTEAFF
TRBV2	.	TRBJ1-5	TRBD1	TGTGCCAGCAGTCGCCGGACAGGGGATGGTCAGCCCCAGCATTTT	CASSRRTGDGQPQHF
TRBV6-2/TRBV6-3	.	TRBJ1-2	.	TGTGCCAGCAGTTACTCGAGGACCGGGACGGTAGATGGCTACACCTTC	CASSYSRTGTVDGYTF
TRBV7-2	.	TRBJ1-6	.	TGTGCCAGCAGCCTGTTAAGGGCTGATTCACCCCTCCACTTT	CASSLLRADSPLHF
TRBV15	few	TRBJ1-1	.	TGTGCCACCAGCAGAGAGAAGGGGCAGAACACTGAAGCTTTCTTT	CATSREKGQNTEAFF
TRBV20-1	.	TRBJ1-5	.	TGCAGTGCTCGACAGGAGACCGATCAGCCCCAGCATTTT	CSARQETDQPQHF
TRBV20-1	.	TRBJ1-3	.	TGCAGTGCTAGAGACAGTAGCTACTCTGGAAACGCCATATATTTT	CSARDSSYSGNAIYF